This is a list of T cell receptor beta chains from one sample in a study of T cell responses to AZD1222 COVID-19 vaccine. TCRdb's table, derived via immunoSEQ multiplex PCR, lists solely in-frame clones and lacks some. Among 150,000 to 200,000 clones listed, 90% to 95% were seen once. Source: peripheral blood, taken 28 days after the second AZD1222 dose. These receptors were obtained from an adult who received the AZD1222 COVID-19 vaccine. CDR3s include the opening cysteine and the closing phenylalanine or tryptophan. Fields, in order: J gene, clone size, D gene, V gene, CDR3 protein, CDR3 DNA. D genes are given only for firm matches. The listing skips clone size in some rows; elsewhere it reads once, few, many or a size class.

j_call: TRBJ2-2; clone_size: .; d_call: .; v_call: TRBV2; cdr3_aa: CASRRSGADTGELFF; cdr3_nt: TGTGCCAGCCGTCGGTCGGGGGCGGACACCGGGGAGCTGTTTTTT
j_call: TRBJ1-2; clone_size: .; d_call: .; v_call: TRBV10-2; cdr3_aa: CASSEEGNYGYTF; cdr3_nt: TGCGCCAGCAGTGAGGAGGGAAACTATGGCTACACCTTC
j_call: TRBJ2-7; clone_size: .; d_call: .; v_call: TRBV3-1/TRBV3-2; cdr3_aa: CASSGQGLLLEQYF; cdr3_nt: TGTGCCAGCAGCGGGCAGGGCCTTCTACTCGAGCAGTACTTC
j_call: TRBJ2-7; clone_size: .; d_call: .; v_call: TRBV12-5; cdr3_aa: CASGLVGSYEQYF; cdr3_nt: TGTGCTAGTGGTTTGGTGGGTTCCTACGAGCAGTACTTC
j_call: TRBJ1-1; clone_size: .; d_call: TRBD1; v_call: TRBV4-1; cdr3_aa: CASSQPRQGARYTEAFF; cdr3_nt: TGCGCCAGCAGCCAACCAAGACAGGGGGCGCGGTACACTGAAGCTTTCTTT
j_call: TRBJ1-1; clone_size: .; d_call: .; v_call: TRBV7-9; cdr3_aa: CASSFEWGRTEAFF; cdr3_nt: TGTGCCAGCAGCTTTGAGTGGGGGAGGACTGAAGCTTTCTTT
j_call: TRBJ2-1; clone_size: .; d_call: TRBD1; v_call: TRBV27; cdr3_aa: CASSSGGYTYNEQFF; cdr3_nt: TGTGCCAGCAGTTCAGGGGGCTACACCTACAATGAGCAGTTCTTC
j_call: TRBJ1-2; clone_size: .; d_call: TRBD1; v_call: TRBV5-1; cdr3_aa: CASSLTGGNYGYTF; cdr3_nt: TGCGCCAGCAGCTTGACAGGGGGTAACTATGGCTACACCTTC
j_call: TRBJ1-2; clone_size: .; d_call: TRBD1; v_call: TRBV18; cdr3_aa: CASSPRTGDYGYTF; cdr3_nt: TGTGCCAGCTCACCTCGGACAGGGGACTATGGCTACACCTTC
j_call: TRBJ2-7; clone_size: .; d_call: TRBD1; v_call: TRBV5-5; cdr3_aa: CASSLGTGRYEQYF; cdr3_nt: TGTGCCAGCAGCTTAGGGACAGGGCGGTACGAGCAGTACTTC
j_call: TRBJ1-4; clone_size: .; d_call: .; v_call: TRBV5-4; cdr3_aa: CASSLWGMGEKLFF; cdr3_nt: TGTGCCAGCAGCTTATGGGGAATGGGTGAAAAACTGTTTTTT
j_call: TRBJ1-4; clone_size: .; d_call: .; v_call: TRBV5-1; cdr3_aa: CASSPSGEEKLFF; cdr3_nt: TGCGCCAGCAGCCCCTCAGGGGAGGAAAAACTGTTTTTT
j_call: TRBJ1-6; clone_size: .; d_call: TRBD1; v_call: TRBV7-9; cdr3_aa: CASSPDRYNSPLHF; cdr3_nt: TGTGCCAGCAGCCCGGACAGGTATAATTCACCCCTCCACTTT
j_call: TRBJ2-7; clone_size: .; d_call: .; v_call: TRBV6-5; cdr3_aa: CASSSTGSEQYF; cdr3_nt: TGTGCCAGCAGTTCAACAGGGAGCGAGCAGTACTTC
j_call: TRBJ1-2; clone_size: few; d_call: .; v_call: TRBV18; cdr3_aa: CASSPPRGNYGYTF; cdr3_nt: TGTGCCAGCTCACCACCGCGGGGGAACTATGGCTACACCTTC
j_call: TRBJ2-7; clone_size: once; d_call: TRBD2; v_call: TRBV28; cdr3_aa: CASSSPGRDYEQYF; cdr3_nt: TGTGCCAGCAGCTCCCCGGGGAGGGACTACGAGCAGTACTTC
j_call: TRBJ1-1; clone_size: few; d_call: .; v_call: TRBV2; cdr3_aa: CASRADMNTEAFF; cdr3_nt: TGTGCCAGCAGGGCGGACATGAACACTGAAGCTTTCTTT
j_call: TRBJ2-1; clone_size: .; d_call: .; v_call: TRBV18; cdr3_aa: CASSPVETNEQFF; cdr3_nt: TGTGCCAGCTCACCAGTCGAAACCAATGAGCAGTTCTTC
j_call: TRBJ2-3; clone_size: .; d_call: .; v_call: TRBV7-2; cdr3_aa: CASSSSSRQSWDTQYF; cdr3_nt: TGTGCCAGCAGCTCCTCATCCAGACAGTCGTGGGATACGCAGTATTTT
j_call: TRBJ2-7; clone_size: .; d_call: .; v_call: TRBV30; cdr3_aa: CAWTTSGGQYF; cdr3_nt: TGTGCCTGGACCACATCAGGAGGGCAGTACTTC
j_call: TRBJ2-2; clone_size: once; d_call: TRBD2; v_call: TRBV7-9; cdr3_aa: CASSSPGSGGKNTGELFF; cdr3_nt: TGTGCCAGCAGCTCCCCTGGGAGCGGGGGGAAGAACACCGGGGAGCTGTTTTTT
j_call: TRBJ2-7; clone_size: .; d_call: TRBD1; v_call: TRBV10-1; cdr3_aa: CASSTGQGEQYF; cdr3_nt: TGCGCCAGCAGTACTGGACAGGGAGAGCAGTACTTC